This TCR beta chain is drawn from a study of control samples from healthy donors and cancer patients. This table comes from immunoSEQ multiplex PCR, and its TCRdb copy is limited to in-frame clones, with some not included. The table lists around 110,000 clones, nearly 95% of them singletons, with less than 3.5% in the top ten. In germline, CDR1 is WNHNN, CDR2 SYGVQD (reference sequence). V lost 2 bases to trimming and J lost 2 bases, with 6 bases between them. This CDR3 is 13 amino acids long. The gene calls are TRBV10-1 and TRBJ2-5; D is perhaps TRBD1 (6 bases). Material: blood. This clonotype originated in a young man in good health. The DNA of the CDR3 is TGCGCCAGCAGTGAGACAGGGCAAGAGACCCAGTACTTC. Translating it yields CASSETGQETQYF.